Shown below are 22 T cell receptor beta chains from a single sample sequenced in a study of T cells expressing NK-cell markers. TCRdb reprocessed the 5' RACE reads, keeping one entry per CDR3 protein, no DNA. The sample table includes about 170,000 distinct CDR3 sequences. The sequenced sample consisted of blood T cells: a sorted CD56 or NKG2C T cell subset, CD4+ or CD8+ T cells, or bulk PBMC T cells (not recorded which). Receptors originate from a man aged 18-70 years in good health.

V is TRBV29-1 and J is TRBJ2-1; TCRdb's D call of TRBD2 is untestable without DNA. The CDR3 contains 13 residues. Per the germline V gene, CDR1 is SQVTM and CDR2 is ANQGSEA. The chain's CDR3 is CSGYSGGLNEQFF.

The rearrangement joins TRBV20-1 to TRBJ2-1; TCRdb returns TRBD2, unconfirmable since there is no DNA. Per germline, CDR1 DFQATT and CDR2 SNEGSKA (reference sequence). CDR3 length equals 14 residues. CDR3 sequence: CSARGRGLSFEQFF.

The V and J genes are TRBV19 and TRBJ1-6. This CDR3 has 15 residues. CDR1 is LNHDA and CDR2 is SQIVND in the germline V gene (reference sequence). The CDR3 sequence is CASSIYMADNSPLHF.

The chain uses TRBV6-4 and TRBJ2-7. The CDR3 contains 13 residues. Germline V gene data show CDR1 as MRHNA and CDR2 as SNTAGT. The CDR3 loop reads CASSEWEYDEQYF.

The chain links TRBV2 to TRBJ2-1; there is no DNA to check the TCRdb D call of TRBD2. Germline V gives CDR1 SNHLY, CDR2 FYNNEI. The length of the CDR3 is 15 residues. CDR3 loop: CASSEGGGFWYEQFF.

CDR3 protein: CSAPTLGFSRGYTF. The rearrangement joins TRBV20-1 to TRBJ1-2. Germline V gene lookup returns CDR1 DFQATT and CDR2 SNEGSKA (reference sequence). This CDR3 contains 14 residues.

The V and J genes are TRBV15 and TRBJ2-7. This CDR3 spans 14 amino acids. The germline gives CDR1 LNHNV, CDR2 YYDKDF (reference sequence). The CDR3 protein is CATSREGEDYEQYF.

The genes are TRBV6-4 and TRBJ2-6; the TCRdb call, TRBD1, lacks DNA for checking. The CDR3 length is 15 residues. Looked up from germline, CDR1 is MRHNA and CDR2 is SNTAGT. The chain's CDR3 is CASSASRAGANVLTF.

The chain combines TRBV20-1 with TRBJ2-1; TCRdb outputs TRBD2, but without DNA this stays unchecked. Germline values: CDR1 DFQATT, CDR2 SNEGSKA (reference sequence). This CDR3 region has 16 residues. CDR3 region: CSARRTGPRTYNEQFF.

V usage is TRBV20-1 and J usage is TRBJ2-1; TCRdb's D call, TRBD2, is unchecked because there is no DNA. Germline V gives CDR1 DFQATT, CDR2 SNEGSKA (reference sequence). CDR3 size: 16 residues. The CDR3 spells CSARKGLLHSYNEQFF.

The chain joins TRBV10-2 to TRBJ1-1; the TCRdb call, TRBD1, lacks DNA for checking. The CDR3 loop spans 14 amino acids. The germline gives CDR1 WSHSY, CDR2 SAAADI. The CDR3 sequence is CASSGSRGESGRFF.

This chain connects TRBV4-1 to TRBJ2-5. Germline CDR1 MGHRA, CDR2 YSYEKL. CDR3 length equals 16 residues. The chain's CDR3 is CASSQVYLQTQETQYF.

The J gene is TRBJ1-1, the V gene TRBV20-1; as DNA is missing, the TRBD1 call by TCRdb cannot be tested. Germline values: CDR1 DFQATT, CDR2 SNEGSKA (reference sequence). The CDR3 length is 14 residues. Here the CDR3 reads CSARGDRGSGEAFF.

This chain's CDR3 is CSAPRGRGGPYNEQFF. V gene TRBV20-1 combines with J gene TRBJ2-1; TCRdb lists TRBD2, though no DNA is available to test this call. This CDR3 has 16 residues. Per the germline V gene, CDR1 is DFQATT and CDR2 is SNEGSKA (reference sequence).

V usage is TRBV7-8 and J usage is TRBJ2-1. The V gene's germline CDR1 is SGHVS and CDR2 FQNEAQ. The CDR3 contains 12 residues. The CDR3 region is CASHIAYNEQFF.

This chain uses TRBV27 with TRBJ2-7; TCRdb's D gene call, TRBD1, goes unchecked for lack of DNA. The germline V gene has CDR1 MNHEY and CDR2 SMNVEV (reference sequence). The CDR3 extends over 17 amino acids. CDR3 amino acids: CASSFLTPGTGGYEQYF.

The chain combines TRBV12-3 or TRBV12-4 with TRBJ1-2; TCRdb calls TRBD1, which cannot be checked without DNA. The CDR3 is 14 amino acids. This chain's CDR3 is CASRTGTGTYGYTF.

The chain carries TRBV6-4 and TRBJ2-3; TCRdb lists TRBD1, though no DNA is available to test this call. Germline V gene lookup returns CDR1 MRHNA and CDR2 SNTAGT. This CDR3 is built from 16 residues. This CDR3 reads CASSPGTGSSTDTQYF.

The chain joins TRBV5-6 to TRBJ2-1; TCRdb reports TRBD1, a call that lacks DNA to check it against. This CDR3 has 14 amino acids. Germline V gene lookup returns CDR1 SGHDT and CDR2 YYEEEE. The CDR3 region is CASSFHPGTGEQFF.

This chain joins TRBV27 and TRBJ2-1; with no DNA, the TCRdb D assignment of TRBD2 cannot be verified. Germline V gene lookup returns CDR1 MNHEY and CDR2 SMNVEV (reference sequence). CDR3 size: 15 residues. CDR3 sequence: CASRREISSYNEQFF.

The gene calls are TRBV27 and TRBJ1-4; TCRdb reports TRBD1, a call that lacks DNA to check it against. Germline V gene sequence: CDR1 MNHEY, CDR2 SMNVEV (reference sequence). This CDR3 has 15 amino acids. CDR3 residues: CASSLSSGSGEKLFF.

This rearrangement joins TRBV12-5 to TRBJ2-3; TCRdb's assignment of TRBD1 cannot be checked, as there is no DNA. Looked up from germline, CDR1 is LGHNT and CDR2 is FRNRAP. This CDR3 has 13 amino acids. CDR3: CASADSNTDTQYF.